This is a list of T cell receptor beta chains from one sample in a study of tumor-infiltrating lymphocytes in localized non-small cell lung cancer. The protocol was immunoSEQ multiplex PCR, while the TCRdb copy is restricted to in-frame clones and leaves out a portion. The table includes about 16,000 clones, roughly 69% detected once. Specimen: lung tumor tissue. These receptors all stem from a human donor with non-small cell lung cancer. The CDR3 runs from the conserved cysteine through the conserved F or W. Each record gives: D gene, CDR3 length, J gene, V gene, clone size, CDR3 DNA, CDR3 protein. The D gene is left open where the match is weak. Clone size is given for some rows only: seen once, a few or many times, or a class if the clone is expanded.

.	15	TRBJ1-4	TRBV7-2	.	TGTGCCAGCAGCCCCTCAGAGGTTTCTCAGGAAAAACTGTTTTTT	CASSPSEVSQEKLFF
.	14	TRBJ2-1	TRBV5-1	once	TGCGCCAGCAGGCCTAGGGGGGGGGACAATGAGCAGTTCTTC	CASRPRGGDNEQFF
.	15	TRBJ1-1	TRBV13	.	TGTGCCAGCAGCTCAAGACAGAACATGAACACTGAAGCTTTCTTT	CASSSRQNMNTEAFF
TRBD1	16	TRBJ1-2	TRBV18	.	TGTGCCAGCTCATCAAACCCTGGGCAGGGGGCAGGAGGCTACACCTTC	CASSSNPGQGAGGYTF
.	16	TRBJ1-3	TRBV11-3	.	TGTGCCAGCAGCCCGGAGGCCAGGGTGGCTGGAAACACCATATATTTT	CASSPEARVAGNTIYF
.	16	TRBJ2-2	TRBV30	.	TGTGCCTGGAGTAGACTTACAGGGATGGGTACCGGGGAGCTGTTTTTT	CAWSRLTGMGTGELFF
.	14	TRBJ2-2	TRBV9	.	TGTGCCAGCAGCGTAGGGACTAACACCGGGGAGCTGTTTTTT	CASSVGTNTGELFF
.	14	TRBJ1-5	TRBV5-5	.	TGTGCCAGCAGTCCGGGGGCGACGGTCCAGCCCCAGCATTTT	CASSPGATVQPQHF
.	14	TRBJ1-2	TRBV7-8	.	TGTGCCAGCAGCTTAGAAGGGCAGGGAGGTCGCTACACCTTC	CASSLEGQGGRYTF
.	11	TRBJ2-1	TRBV14	.	TGTGCCAGCAGACACCACAATGAGCAGTTCTTC	CASRHHNEQFF
.	12	TRBJ2-1	TRBV7-9	few	TGTGCCAGCAGCTTAGGGGTAAATGAGCAGTTCTTC	CASSLGVNEQFF
.	13	TRBJ1-2	TRBV7-8	.	TGTGCCAGCAGTCAAGGGTTGGACTATGGCTACACCTTC	CASSQGLDYGYTF
TRBD2	16	TRBJ2-1	TRBV7-9	few	TGTGCCAGCGCGGATCTAGCGGGGGTCTCCTACAATGAGCAGTTCTTC	CASADLAGVSYNEQFF
.	14	TRBJ1-1	TRBV6-1	.	TGTGCCAGCAGTTCTGGGACACTGAACACTGAAGCTTTCTTT	CASSSGTLNTEAFF
.	13	TRBJ2-2	TRBV9	once	TGTGCCAGCAGCCCTCGTACCACCGGGGAGCTGTTTTTT	CASSPRTTGELFF
TRBD2	15	TRBJ2-1	TRBV7-9	.	TGTGCCAGCAGCCCACTAGCGGATCCCGGTCATGAGCAGTTCTTC	CASSPLADPGHEQFF
.	14	TRBJ1-1	TRBV7-9	.	TGTGCCAGCAGCTTCGGGGGGCTTGGCACTGAAGCTTTCTTT	CASSFGGLGTEAFF
.	14	TRBJ2-7	TRBV11-3	.	TGTGCCAGCAGCTTAGTTCCGAGTTCCTACGAGCAGTACTTC	CASSLVPSSYEQYF
TRBD2	13	TRBJ2-7	TRBV7-9	.	TGTGCCAGCAGCATGCGGGGGGCCTACGAGCAGTACTTC	CASSMRGAYEQYF
.	12	TRBJ2-1	TRBV2	.	TGTGCCAGCAGTGAAGTTCCGGGACTTCCGTTCTTC	CASSEVPGLPFF
TRBD1	14	TRBJ1-1	TRBV7-2	.	TGTGCCAGCAGCCACAGGGGTCAGAACACTGAAGCTTTCTTT	CASSHRGQNTEAFF
.	15	TRBJ2-3	TRBV5-1	.	TGCGCCAGCAGCCGGTCAGGGACTAGCACAGATACGCAGTATTTT	CASSRSGTSTDTQYF
.	16	TRBJ2-7	TRBV10-2	.	TGCGCCAGCAGACCGTTGGGGGGCCAAAGCTCCTACGAGCAGTACTTC	CASRPLGGQSSYEQYF
.	15	TRBJ2-3	TRBV25-1	.	TGTGCCAGCAGCCGGGATCTCGCTAGCACAGATACGCAGTATTTT	CASSRDLASTDTQYF
.	11	TRBJ2-7	TRBV5-1	few	TGCGCCAGCAGTACTGGACAGGAGCAGTACTTC	CASSTGQEQYF
TRBD1	14	TRBJ1-1	TRBV19	.	TGTGCCAGTAGTCCCGGACAGGGGAGCACTGAAGCTTTCTTT	CASSPGQGSTEAFF
.	15	TRBJ1-6	TRBV5-1	.	TGCGCCAGCAGCTTGGGGCAGGTAGATAATTCACCCCTCCACTTT	CASSLGQVDNSPLHF
.	14	TRBJ2-5	TRBV27	.	TGTGCCAGCAGTCGGAGCGGGCGAGACGGGACCCAGTACTTC	CASSRSGRDGTQYF
.	12	TRBJ1-5	TRBV7-2	.	TGTGCCAGCAGCCCTTCCGGGCAGCCCCAGCATTTT	CASSPSGQPQHF
.	15	TRBJ1-2	TRBV4-1	.	TGCGCCAGCAGCCCCGCCGGCAGGGCTAACTATGGCTACACCTTC	CASSPAGRANYGYTF
.	15	TRBJ1-1	TRBV27	.	TGTGCCAGCTGGGAGGGGGGCTATGCGTACACTGAAGCTTTCTTT	CASWEGGYAYTEAFF
.	13	TRBJ2-5	TRBV19	few	TGTGCCAGTAGTCTCAGGGGGGATGAGACCCAGTACTTC	CASSLRGDETQYF
TRBD1	15	TRBJ1-1	TRBV19	.	TGTGCCAGTTCTAATCACCGGGACAGGGTAAGGAGAGCTTTCTTT	CASSNHRDRVRRAFF
.	15	TRBJ1-4	TRBV28	.	TGTGCCACCTCCTCATCCGGGTCACTGAACGAAAAACTGTTTTTT	CATSSSGSLNEKLFF
.	12	TRBJ1-2	TRBV30	.	TGTGCCTGGACAGGGTCTAACTATGGCTACACCTTC	CAWTGSNYGYTF
TRBD2	15	TRBJ2-1	TRBV5-1	.	TGCGCCAGCAGCTTCGCGGGAGGGCCTAGTAATGAGCAGTTCTTC	CASSFAGGPSNEQFF
.	14	TRBJ1-1	TRBV7-2	.	TGTGCCAGCAGTCCTAGTGGGGGATACACTGAAGCTTTCTTT	CASSPSGGYTEAFF
.	13	TRBJ1-5	TRBV29-1	.	TGCAGCGCAGGGGTGGATGGCAATCAGCCCCAGCATTTT	CSAGVDGNQPQHF
TRBD2	15	TRBJ2-7	TRBV5-5	.	TGTGCCAGCAGCTTTTCTAGCGGGAGCTCCTACGAGCAGTACTTC	CASSFSSGSSYEQYF
.	15	TRBJ1-5	TRBV11-2	.	TGTGCCAGCAGCTTAGGGGCGGCAGAAAATCAGCCCCAGCATTTT	CASSLGAAENQPQHF
TRBD1	15	TRBJ2-5	TRBV6-5	.	TGTGCCAGCAGCTCCCGGGACAGGGGTCAAGAGACCCAGTACTTC	CASSSRDRGQETQYF
.	12	TRBJ2-1	TRBV5-1	few	TGCGCCAGCAGCTTGGAGGAAAATGAGCAGTTCTTC	CASSLEENEQFF
.	14	TRBJ2-3	TRBV10-3	.	TGTGCCATCAGCAAAGACAGCTCCACAGATACGCAGTATTTT	CAISKDSSTDTQYF
TRBD1	19	TRBJ2-2	TRBV5-1	once	TGCGCCAGCAGCAAAAAGACGGGACAGGGGCTGTTCGACACCGGGGAGCTGTTTTTT	CASSKKTGQGLFDTGELFF
.	15	TRBJ2-3	TRBV4-1	once	TGCGCCAGCAGCCAAGGGGAGGTCGGCGCAGATACGCAGTATTTT	CASSQGEVGADTQYF
.	16	TRBJ1-2	TRBV4-3	.	TGCGCCAGCAGCCAGGACTCACACGGTGGCTGGAGTGGCTACACCTTC	CASSQDSHGGWSGYTF
.	15	TRBJ1-1	TRBV27	.	TGTGCCAGCAGCTTATCTGCAGGGGTCAACACTGAAGCTTTCTTT	CASSLSAGVNTEAFF
.	12	TRBJ2-7	TRBV28	.	TGTGCCAGCATTAGTGGGGATGGCGAGCAGTACTTC	CASISGDGEQYF
.	15	TRBJ2-7	TRBV11-3	once	TGTGCCAGCAGCGCAACGACAGCCTTGTACGGCGAGCAGTACTTC	CASSATTALYGEQYF
.	15	TRBJ1-2	TRBV7-9	.	TGTGCCAGCAGCTTAGGGGTCGCAGGGGCTTACGGCTACACCTTC	CASSLGVAGAYGYTF
.	13	TRBJ2-3	TRBV4-2	.	TGTGCCAGCAGCCAAGAGTCAGCAGATACGCAGTATTTT	CASSQESADTQYF
.	13	TRBJ1-2	TRBV7-6	.	TGTGCCAGCAGCTTGGGTGCTTGGCAAGGCTACACCTTC	CASSLGAWQGYTF
.	15	TRBJ2-7	TRBV5-5	.	TGTGCCAGCAGCCTGGCGCCCGGGAATTCCTACGAGCAGTACTTC	CASSLAPGNSYEQYF
.	13	TRBJ2-3	TRBV7-2	.	TGTGCCAGCAGCTTAGTTGTACGCGATACGCAGTATTTT	CASSLVVRDTQYF
.	16	TRBJ2-2	TRBV5-4	.	TGCGCCAGCAGCCCCAGGGGTCAGGGGACCACCGGGGAGCTGTTTTTT	CASSPRGQGTTGELFF
.	14	TRBJ2-7	TRBV7-9	.	TGTGCCAGCAGCTTGATGACAGGATCCTACGAGCAGTACTTC	CASSLMTGSYEQYF
TRBD1	14	TRBJ1-1	TRBV28	.	TGTGCCAGCAGTCGTACCTCAGGGGGCGCGGCAGCTTTCTTT	CASSRTSGGAAAFF
TRBD1	15	TRBJ1-6	TRBV5-5	.	TGTGCCAGCAGCTTGGAGGGGGCAGGGAGTTCACCCCTCCACTTT	CASSLEGAGSSPLHF
TRBD2	16	TRBJ2-1	TRBV7-9	.	TGTGCCAGCAGCAGCAATACCGGGGGGGACTACAATGAGCAGTTCTTC	CASSSNTGGDYNEQFF